This record concerns one T cell receptor (beta chain) sequence. The source of the sample is a study of CD8 T cells in Susac syndrome. CDR3 length: 14 residues. From germline, CDR1 is SGHTA and CDR2 FQGTGA. V lost 5 bases and J 7 bases, leaving 17 bases between the germline ends. RNA was extracted with the RNeasy kit, and a quantity of 0.5 to 1 ug was reverse transcribed using random hexamers. A single record per CDR3 protein comes from TCRdb applying MiXCR to the immunoSEQ multiplex PCR reads. This sample has about 200,000 distinct CDR3 sequences, with 85% to 95% found just once. The TCR comes from a human donor in good health. J is TRBJ1-2 and V is TRBV7-3; D is unresolved. What was sequenced was CD4+ T cells from PBMCs. In DNA, the CDR3 is TGTGCCAGCAGCCCAACTAACGAGAAGGGTGGCTACACCTTC. The encoded protein is CASSPTNEKGGYTF.